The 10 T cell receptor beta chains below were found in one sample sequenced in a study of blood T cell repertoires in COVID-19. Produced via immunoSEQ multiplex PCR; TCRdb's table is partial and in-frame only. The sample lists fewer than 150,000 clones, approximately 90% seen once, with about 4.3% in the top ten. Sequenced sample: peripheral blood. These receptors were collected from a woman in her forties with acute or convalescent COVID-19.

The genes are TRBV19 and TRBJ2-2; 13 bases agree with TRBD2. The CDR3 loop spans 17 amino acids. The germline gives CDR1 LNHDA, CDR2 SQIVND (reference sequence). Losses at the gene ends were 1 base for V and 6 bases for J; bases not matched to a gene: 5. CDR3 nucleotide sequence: TGTGCCAGTAGTATAGGGACTAGCGGGAGTAATCCCGGGGAGCTGTTTTTT. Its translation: CASSIGTSGSNPGELFF.

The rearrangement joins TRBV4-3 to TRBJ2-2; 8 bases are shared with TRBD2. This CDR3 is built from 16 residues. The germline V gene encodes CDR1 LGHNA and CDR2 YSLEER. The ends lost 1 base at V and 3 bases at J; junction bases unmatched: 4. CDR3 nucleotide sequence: TGCGCCAGCAGCCAAGGAACTAGCGGTTACACCGGGGAGCTGTTTTTT. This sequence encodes CASSQGTSGYTGELFF.

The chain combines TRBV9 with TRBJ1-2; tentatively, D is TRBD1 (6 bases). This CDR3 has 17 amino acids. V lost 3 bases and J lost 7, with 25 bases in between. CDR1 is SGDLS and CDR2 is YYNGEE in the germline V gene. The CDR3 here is CASSGARGGPPYVGYTF. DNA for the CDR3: TGTGCCAGCAGCGGGGCTAGGGGGGGTCCGCCGTATGTTGGCTACACCTTC.

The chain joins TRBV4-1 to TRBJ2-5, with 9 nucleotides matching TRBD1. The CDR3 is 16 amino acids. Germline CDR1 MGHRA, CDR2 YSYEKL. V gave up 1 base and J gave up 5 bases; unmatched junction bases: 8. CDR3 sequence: CASSQVLTGGYETQYF. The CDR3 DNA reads TGCGCCAGCAGCCAAGTCTTGACAGGGGGTTATGAGACCCAGTACTTC.

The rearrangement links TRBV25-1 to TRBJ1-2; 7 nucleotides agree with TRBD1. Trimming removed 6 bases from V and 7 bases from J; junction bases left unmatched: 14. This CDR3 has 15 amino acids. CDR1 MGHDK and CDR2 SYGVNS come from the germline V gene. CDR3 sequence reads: CASSLEGASWGGYTF. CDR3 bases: TGTGCCAGCAGCCTTGAGGGGGCTTCCTGGGGTGGCTACACCTTC.

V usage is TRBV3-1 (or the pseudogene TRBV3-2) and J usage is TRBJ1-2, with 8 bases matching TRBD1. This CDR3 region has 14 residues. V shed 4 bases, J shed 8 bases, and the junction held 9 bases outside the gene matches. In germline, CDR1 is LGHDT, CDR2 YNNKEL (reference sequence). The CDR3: CASSLRQGISGYTF. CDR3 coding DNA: TGTGCCAGCAGCCTCAGACAGGGGATCAGCGGCTACACCTTC.

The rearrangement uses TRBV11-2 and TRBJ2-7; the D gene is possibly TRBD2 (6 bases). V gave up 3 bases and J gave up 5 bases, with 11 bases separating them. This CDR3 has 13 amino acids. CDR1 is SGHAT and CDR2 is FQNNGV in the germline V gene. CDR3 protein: CASSFRTKNEQYF. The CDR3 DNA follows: TGTGCCAGCAGCTTCAGGACTAAGAACGAGCAGTACTTC.

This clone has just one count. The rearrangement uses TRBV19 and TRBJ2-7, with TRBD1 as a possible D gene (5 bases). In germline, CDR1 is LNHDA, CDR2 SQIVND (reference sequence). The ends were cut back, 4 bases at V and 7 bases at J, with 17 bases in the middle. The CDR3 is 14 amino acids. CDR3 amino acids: CASSRQGGITEQYF. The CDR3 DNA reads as TGTGCCAGTAGTAGGCAGGGTGGGATTACAGAGCAGTACTTC.

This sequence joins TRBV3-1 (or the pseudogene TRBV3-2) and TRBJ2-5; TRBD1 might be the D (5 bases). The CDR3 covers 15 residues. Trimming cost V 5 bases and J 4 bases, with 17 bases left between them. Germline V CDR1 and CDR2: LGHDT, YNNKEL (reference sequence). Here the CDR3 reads CASSVEGHAAETQYF. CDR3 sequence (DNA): TGTGCCAGCAGCGTCGAAGGACACGCGGCAGAGACCCAGTACTTC.

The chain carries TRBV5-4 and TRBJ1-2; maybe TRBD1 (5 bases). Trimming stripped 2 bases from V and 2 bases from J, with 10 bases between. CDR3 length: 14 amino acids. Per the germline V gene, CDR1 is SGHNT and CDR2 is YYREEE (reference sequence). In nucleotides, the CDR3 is TGTGCCAGCAGCTTCGGAGGGGCAAACTATGGCTACACCTTC. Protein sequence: CASSFGGANYGYTF.